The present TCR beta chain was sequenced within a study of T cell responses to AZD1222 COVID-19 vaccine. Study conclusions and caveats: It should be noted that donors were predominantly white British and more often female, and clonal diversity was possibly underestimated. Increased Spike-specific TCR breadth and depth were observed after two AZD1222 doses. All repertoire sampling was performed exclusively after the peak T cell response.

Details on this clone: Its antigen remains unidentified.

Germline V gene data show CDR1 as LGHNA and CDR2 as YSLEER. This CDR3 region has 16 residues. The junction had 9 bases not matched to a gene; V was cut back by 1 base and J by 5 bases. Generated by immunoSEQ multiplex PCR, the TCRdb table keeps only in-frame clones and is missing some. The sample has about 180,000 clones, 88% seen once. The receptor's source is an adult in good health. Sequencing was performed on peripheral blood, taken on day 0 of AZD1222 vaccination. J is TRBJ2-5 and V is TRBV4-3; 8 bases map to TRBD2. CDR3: CASSQVDGGEWETQYF. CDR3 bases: TGCGCCAGCAGCCAAGTGGACGGGGGGGAGTGGGAGACCCAGTACTTC.